Presented here are 28 T cell receptor beta chains from one specimen sequenced in a study of T cells after yellow fever vaccination. TCRdb called the 5' RACE reads again in MiXCR, with one record for every CDR3 protein. The profile covers 310,000 or so distinct CDR3 sequences, with approximately 7% appearing a single time and 18% taken by the ten largest. Here the sequenced sample was PBMCs, taken 45 days after the first yellow fever vaccination. The receptors originated from a man between 18 and 35 years old who received the YFV17D yellow fever vaccine.

This clonotype was detected only a few times. V gene TRBV10-3 combines with J gene TRBJ1-6; tentatively, D is TRBD1 (5 bases). Trimming took off 7 bases at V and 7 bases at J, with 14 bases between the two ends. Per germline, CDR1 ENHRY and CDR2 SYGVKD. The CDR3 is 14 amino acids. CDR3 nucleotides: TGTGCCATCAAGCGGGACGGGGGAAATTCACCCCTCCACTTT. Translating gives CAIKRDGGNSPLHF.

The rearrangement links TRBV29-1 to TRBJ2-2; 10 bases fit TRBD1. Trimming cost V 7 bases and J 4 bases; bases outside gene matches: 9. The CDR3 spans 15 residues. CDR1 SQVTM and CDR2 ANQGSEA come from the germline V gene. The CDR3 here is CSAKGTGVRTGELFF. The CDR3 DNA is TGCAGCGCCAAGGGGACAGGGGTCCGCACCGGGGAGCTGTTTTTT.

The rearrangement joins TRBV10-2 to TRBJ2-3; D is ambiguous. Trimming pared 1 base from V and 0 bases from J, leaving 8 bases between. Germline V gene sequence: CDR1 WSHSY, CDR2 SAAADI. The CDR3 sequence is 15 residues long. The CDR3 spells CASSEFYSSTDTQYF. In nucleotides, the CDR3 is TGCGCCAGCAGTGAGTTTTACAGCAGCACAGATACGCAGTATTTT.

This clonotype was recorded a few times. The chain uses TRBV20-1 and TRBJ1-5, with D unresolved. The V end was cut by 6 bases, the J end by 3 bases, with 21 bases between. CDR3 size: 16 residues. From germline, CDR1 is DFQATT and CDR2 SNEGSKA (reference sequence). CDR3 region: CSATDDQRPYNQPQHF. Here the CDR3 DNA reads TGCAGTGCAACGGACGATCAACGACCTTACAATCAGCCCCAGCATTTT.

This chain links TRBV2 with TRBJ2-3; D is perhaps TRBD1 (6 bases). Germline V gives CDR1 SNHLY, CDR2 FYNNEI. V was clipped by 10 bases and J by 0 bases, with 8 bases between them. This CDR3 has 12 amino acids. CDR3 bases: TGTGCCACGAGGGGGAGCACAGATACGCAGTATTTT. Its translation: CATRGSTDTQYF.

The V and J genes are TRBV20-1 and TRBJ2-5; D perhaps matches TRBD2 (5 bases). Trimming left V 6 bases short and J 5 bases short, with 13 bases between. The germline V gene has CDR1 DFQATT and CDR2 SNEGSKA (reference sequence). This CDR3 has 12 residues. The CDR3 DNA follows: TGCAGTGCAGAGACTACCGGCGAGACCCAGTACTTC. The encoded protein is CSAETTGETQYF.

This clonotype was counted between two and nine times. The chain recombines TRBV5-1 with TRBJ1-5, with D possibly being TRBD1 (5 bases). Trimming stripped 0 bases from V and 2 bases from J, with 9 bases between. CDR3 length: 15 amino acids. The germline CDR1 and CDR2 sequences are SGHRS and YFSETQ. As DNA, the CDR3 is TGCGCCAGCAGCTTGGACGGGGCCGGCAATCAGCCCCAGCATTTT. Encoded protein: CASSLDGAGNQPQHF.

This clonotype was recorded once. The rearrangement joins TRBV5-6 to TRBJ2-3; D not resolved. Germline CDR1 SGHDT, CDR2 YYEEEE. V was cut by 0 bases and J by 4 bases, with 9 bases left in between. The CDR3 runs 14 residues. The CDR3 sequence is CASSLGKLADTQYF. The CDR3 DNA sequence: TGTGCCAGCAGCTTGGGGAAACTCGCAGATACGCAGTATTTT.

This clonotype came up a few times. The CDR3 nucleotides read TGCGCCAGCAGCTTGGGGACTTTCCAGCAGTTCTTC. The encoded protein is CASSLGTFQQFF. The chain is built from TRBV5-1 and TRBJ2-1, with a possible D match to TRBD2 (5 bases). This CDR3 spans 12 amino acids. The germline V gene has CDR1 SGHRS and CDR2 YFSETQ. V gave up 0 bases and J gave up 11 bases, with 9 bases separating them.

This clonotype was detected a few times. This chain's CDR3 is CASSFSRQVTEQFF. The CDR3 DNA reads TGTGCCAGCTCTTTCTCCCGACAGGTGACTGAGCAGTTCTTC. This chain connects TRBV19 to TRBJ2-1, with D perhaps matching TRBD1 (6 bases). V was shortened by 9 bases and J by 9 bases, with 21 bases between the two germline ends. CDR3 size: 14 residues. Germline assignment: CDR1 LNHDA and CDR2 SQIVND (reference sequence).

V gene TRBV14 combines with J gene TRBJ1-1; TRBD1 aligns across 10 bases. This CDR3 is built from 16 residues. Germline V lookup: CDR1 SGHDN, CDR2 FVKESK. The trim removed 2 bases at V and 6 bases at J, leaving 9 bases unmatched. CDR3 amino acids: CASSQILGTGVSEAFF. CDR3 DNA: TGTGCCAGCAGCCAAATTCTCGGGACAGGGGTTTCTGAAGCTTTCTTT.

Details on this clonotype: This may be a read error, as it is one base from a much larger clone. The chain uses TRBV20-1 and TRBJ2-5; 8 bases map to TRBD2. CDR3 length: 14 residues. CDR1 is DFQATT, CDR2 SNEGSKA, per germline (reference sequence). The CDR3 DNA reads TGCTGTGCTAGAGATACTAGCGGACAAGAGACCCAGTACTTC. It translates to CCARDTSGQETQYF.

This clonotype was observed a handful of times. The chain links TRBV4-3 to TRBJ2-3; 11 bases line up with TRBD2. The CDR3 has 18 amino acids. Germline V gene data show CDR1 as LGHNA and CDR2 as YSLEER. The V gene end was trimmed by 1 base and the J gene end by 4 bases; junction bases not matched to a gene: 10. The CDR3 bases are TGCGCCAGCAGCCAAGCCACCCCTTTTAGCGGGGGGGCAGATACGCAGTATTTT. Translating gives CASSQATPFSGGADTQYF.

The genes are TRBV5-1 and TRBJ2-1; tentative D call: TRBD1 (6 bases). The V gene's germline CDR1 is SGHRS and CDR2 YFSETQ. The CDR3 is made up of 14 amino acids. V lost 6 bases to trimming and J lost 8 bases, with 18 bases between them. Here the CDR3 DNA reads TGCGCCAGCACCTGGGGCGGCAGGGGAGATGAGCAGTTCTTC. Its protein is CASTWGGRGDEQFF.

This clonotype was found a few times. The chain has TRBV7-8 and TRBJ2-5; TRBD1 aligns across 7 bases. The germline V gene encodes CDR1 SGHVS and CDR2 FQNEAQ. This CDR3 spans 15 amino acids. The junction had 10 bases not matched to a gene; V was cut back by 5 bases and J by 4 bases. The CDR3 region is CASSMPGQRGETQYF. The CDR3 coding sequence is TGTGCCAGCAGCATGCCGGGACAGAGAGGAGAGACCCAGTACTTC.

The sample holds a few counts of this clonotype. The chain recombines TRBV4-3 with TRBJ2-1, with D hard to call. The V gene's germline CDR1 is LGHNA and CDR2 YSLEER. The CDR3 extends over 14 amino acids. Trimming removed 4 bases at V and 0 bases at J, with 7 bases between. This chain's CDR3 is CASSPRNSYNEQFF. The CDR3 DNA reads TGCGCCAGCAGCCCAAGGAACTCCTACAATGAGCAGTTCTTC.

This clonotype has at least ten counts. This sequence joins TRBV12-3 or TRBV12-4 and TRBJ2-1, with D unresolved. Trimming removed 4 bases at V and 1 base at J, with 11 bases between. This CDR3 region has 15 residues. The CDR3 region has the DNA TGTGCCAGCAGTTATGGCATCCAGTCCTACAATGAGCAGTTCTTC. Protein: CASSYGIQSYNEQFF.

This clonotype appeared a few times. The rearrangement uses TRBV27 and TRBJ1-6; weak D call: TRBD1 (5 bases). The CDR3 totals 14 residues. The V end lost 0 bases, the J end lost 7 bases, and 7 bases lay between the germline ends. Germline CDR1 is MNHEY and CDR2 is SMNVEV (reference sequence). The DNA for the CDR3 is TGTGCCAGCAGTTTATCCCAGGGAAATTCACCCCTCCACTTT. Protein sequence: CASSLSQGNSPLHF.

CDR3 sequence: CASSPPTVGTSMNTEAFF. In nucleotides, the CDR3 is TGTGCCAGCTCACCACCTACGGTTGGGACAAGCATGAACACTGAAGCTTTCTTT. The chain recombines TRBV18 with TRBJ1-1, with D perhaps TRBD1 (6 bases). The CDR3 has 18 amino acids. Per the germline V gene, CDR1 is KGHSH and CDR2 is LQKENI. The ends were cut back, 0 bases at V and 0 bases at J, with 17 bases in the middle.

The chain recombines TRBV5-1 with TRBJ1-1; 7 positions match TRBD1. The length of the CDR3 is 14 residues. The germline gives CDR1 SGHRS, CDR2 YFSETQ. Losses at the gene ends were 6 bases for V and 1 base for J; bases not matched to a gene: 6. CDR3 region: CASNIGGPNTEAFF. CDR3 nucleotides: TGCGCCAGCAACATAGGGGGCCCGAACACTGAAGCTTTCTTT.

This clonotype has only a few counts. This chain uses TRBV7-9 with TRBJ2-7, with TRBD1 identical over 10 bases. The CDR3 has 16 residues. V shed 1 base and J 5 bases; nucleotides not matched to a gene: 8. Germline CDR1 reads SEHNR; CDR2 reads FQNEAQ (reference sequence). The CDR3 coding sequence is TGTGCCAGCAGCTTAGGAGGACAGGGGGGGGGCGACGAGCAGTACGTC. Protein product: CASSLGGQGGGDEQYV.

At least ten counts were recorded for this clonotype. J is TRBJ2-7 and V is TRBV18, with D perhaps TRBD2 (6 bases). The CDR3 has 14 residues. The germline V gene has CDR1 KGHSH and CDR2 LQKENI. The V and J ends lost 3 bases and 6 bases respectively, with 15 bases between them. The CDR3, as DNA: TGTGCCAGCTCACCCCGAATAGGAGGGTTCGAGCAGTACGTC. It translates to CASSPRIGGFEQYV.

This clonotype was seen only a few times. The chain has TRBV10-3 and TRBJ1-6; TRBD1 agrees at 9 bases. This CDR3 comprises 15 residues. Trimming at V came to 2 bases and at J to 7 bases, leaving 3 bases not matched to a gene. The germline V gene encodes CDR1 ENHRY and CDR2 SYGVKD. The CDR3 spells CAISELGQGNSPLHF. CDR3 nucleotides: TGTGCCATCAGTGAGCTAGGACAGGGGAATTCACCCCTCCACTTT.

This clonotype showed up many times. The chain joins TRBV4-3 to TRBJ2-2; perhaps D is TRBD1 or TRBD2 (5 bases each). Trimming removed 1 base from V and 3 bases from J, with 12 bases in between. CDR3 length: 16 residues. Germline V gene lookup returns CDR1 LGHNA and CDR2 YSLEER. CDR3 protein: CASSQGGSVYTGELFF. In nucleotides, the CDR3 is TGCGCCAGCAGCCAAGGGGGGTCTGTCTACACCGGGGAGCTGTTTTTT.

At least ten counts were recorded for this clonotype. The chain carries TRBV28 and TRBJ2-1; maybe TRBD1 (6 bases). V was clipped by 6 bases and J by 6 bases, with 12 bases between them. This CDR3 contains 13 residues. The germline CDR1 and CDR2 sequences are MDHEN and SYDVKM. Written as DNA, the CDR3 is TGTGCCAGCAGGCCCGGACAGAGCAATGAGCAGTTCTTC. This sequence encodes CASRPGQSNEQFF.

This clonotype occurred many times. The chain is built from TRBV4-1 and TRBJ2-3; D gene unclear. Germline values: CDR1 MGHRA, CDR2 YSYEKL. V lost 1 base, J lost 4 bases, and 9 bases lay in between. The CDR3 sequence is 14 residues long. In DNA form, the CDR3 reads TGCGCCAGCAGCCAAGGTCCAGAATCAGATACGCAGTATTTT. It translates to CASSQGPESDTQYF.

V is TRBV20-1 and J is TRBJ2-5, with 7 bases lining up with TRBD2. Looked up from germline, CDR1 is DFQATT and CDR2 is SNEGSKA (reference sequence). V lost 3 bases, J lost 4 bases, and 8 bases stayed unmatched. This CDR3 has 14 amino acids. CDR3 DNA sequence: TGCAGTGCTAGGAGGCTAGCGGCAGGAGAGACCCAGTACTTC. It is translated as CSARRLAAGETQYF.

This clonotype was detected a few times. The rearrangement joins TRBV30 to TRBJ2-5, with a tentative D call TRBD2 (5 bases). Between the trimmed V and J ends, which lost 1 base and 5 bases, there was a span of 8 bases. CDR1 is GTSNPN and CDR2 is SVGIG in the germline V gene (reference sequence). This CDR3 has 12 residues. CDR3 protein: CAWSGGWETQYF. In nucleotides, the CDR3 is TGTGCCTGGAGTGGCGGGTGGGAGACCCAGTACTTC.